The 26 T cell receptor beta chains below come from one sample, sequenced in a study of monozygotic twins with inflammatory bowel disease. TCRdb reprocessed the 5' RACE reads and stores each CDR3 protein as one record, lacking DNA. The sample totals hundreds of thousands of distinct CDR3 sequences. Sample: blood. The source is a human donor with ulcerative colitis or Crohn's disease, or a healthy co-twin of an affected twin (not recorded which).

This rearrangement joins TRBV30 to TRBJ2-2; TCRdb picks TRBD1, but there is no DNA to check that call. This CDR3 comprises 15 residues. CDR1 is GTSNPN, CDR2 SVGIG, per germline (reference sequence). CDR3: CAWTGAGGRTGELFF.

This chain uses TRBV5-1 with TRBJ2-1. In germline, CDR1 is SGHRS, CDR2 YFSETQ. This CDR3 is built from 13 residues. CDR3 residues: CASRSVGYNEQFF.

The chain recombines TRBV25-1 with TRBJ2-1. Germline assignment: CDR1 MGHDK and CDR2 SYGVNS. There are 11 residues in the CDR3. The CDR3 here is CASSEGYEQFF.

This sequence joins TRBV4-2 and TRBJ2-1; TCRdb proposes TRBD1, but this gene call is untestable without DNA. This CDR3 is 15 amino acids long. From germline, CDR1 is LGHNA and CDR2 YNFKEQ. CDR3 protein: CASSQSGQGMDEQFF.

The chain couples TRBV30 to TRBJ1-2; there is no DNA to check the TCRdb D call of TRBD1. The germline CDR1 and CDR2 sequences are GTSNPN and SVGIG (reference sequence). The CDR3 sequence is 15 residues long. The chain's CDR3 is CAWSEGTGGSYGYTF.

The chain is built from TRBV7-2 and TRBJ2-2; checking the TCRdb D call of TRBD1 is not possible without DNA. CDR3 size: 16 residues. Germline assignment: CDR1 SGHTA and CDR2 FQGNSA. CDR3 residues: CASSLLGRGHTGELFF.

The V gene is TRBV7-2, the J gene TRBJ2-7; TCRdb selects TRBD2, and the lack of DNA leaves this call unchecked. The CDR3 is 14 amino acids. Looked up from germline, CDR1 is SGHTA and CDR2 is FQGNSA. CDR3 amino acids: CASSAPGIPYEQYF.

The V and J genes are TRBV12-5 and TRBJ2-1; with no DNA, the TCRdb D assignment of TRBD2 cannot be verified. Germline V lookup: CDR1 LGHNT, CDR2 FRNRAP. The length of the CDR3 is 20 residues. This CDR3 reads CASGTLPGTSGRAPLNEQFF.

This chain's CDR3 is CASSFSSRNTEAFF. This chain links TRBV7-8 with TRBJ1-1. Germline V gene data show CDR1 as SGHVS and CDR2 as FQNEAQ. The CDR3 is made up of 14 amino acids.

This chain links TRBV27 with TRBJ2-3; TCRdb reports TRBD2, a call that lacks DNA to check it against. Germline lookup yields CDR1 MNHEY and CDR2 SMNVEV (reference sequence). The CDR3 is 14 residues long. The CDR3 protein is CASSRALTGDTQYF.

The V gene is TRBV24-1, the J gene TRBJ2-1; TCRdb reports TRBD1, a call that lacks DNA to check it against. The germline CDR1 and CDR2 sequences are KGHDR and SFDVKD. CDR3 length: 13 residues. The CDR3 region is CATSDWTGDEQFF.

The chain couples TRBV29-1 to TRBJ2-3; TCRdb reports TRBD2, a call that lacks DNA to check it against. The CDR3 has 13 residues. Germline-derived CDR1 and CDR2 are SQVTM and ANQGSEA. The CDR3 loop reads CSVTAGVTDTQYF.

The V call is TRBV6-5, the J call TRBJ2-3. Germline V gene data show CDR1 as MNHEY and CDR2 as SVGAGI. The CDR3 sequence is 11 residues long. CDR3: CASSYSDTQYF.

The V gene is TRBV18, the J gene TRBJ1-4. The germline V gene encodes CDR1 KGHSH and CDR2 LQKENI. The CDR3 has 17 residues. The CDR3 loop reads CASSPTALQGNNEKLFF.

The gene calls are TRBV6-1 and TRBJ1-5. Germline-derived CDR1 and CDR2 are MNHNS and SASEGT. The length of the CDR3 is 16 residues. CDR3 sequence: CASSTRRRGGNQPQHF.

This rearrangement joins TRBV5-1 to TRBJ1-1. The CDR3 totals 19 residues. Per germline, CDR1 SGHRS and CDR2 YFSETQ. The CDR3 here is CASRHDERGSWTSNTEAFF.

The chain employs TRBV10-2 and TRBJ1-4; the D call from TCRdb, TRBD1, cannot be confirmed without DNA. Germline V gene lookup returns CDR1 WSHSY and CDR2 SAAADI. CDR3 length: 13 residues. CDR3 amino acids: CASTQGLGEKLFF.

This chain links TRBV12-3 or TRBV12-4 with TRBJ2-2; TCRdb designates TRBD1, a call that cannot be tested without DNA. The CDR3 contains 15 residues. CDR3 sequence: CASRGQIISTGELFF.

The chain employs TRBV7-2 and TRBJ2-7; TCRdb's D call, TRBD1, is unchecked because there is no DNA. Germline V CDR1 and CDR2: SGHTA, FQGNSA. The CDR3 length is 12 residues. The CDR3 protein is CASTPHLGEQYF.

This chain uses TRBV5-1 with TRBJ1-5. The CDR3 spans 15 residues. Germline assignment: CDR1 SGHRS and CDR2 YFSETQ. The CDR3 here is CASSLDGSINQPQHF.

The chain employs TRBV20-1 and TRBJ2-6. The CDR3 consists of 11 residues. Germline V gene lookup returns CDR1 DFQATT and CDR2 SNEGSKA (reference sequence). CDR3 sequence reads: CSASAANVLTF.

V gene TRBV28 combines with J gene TRBJ1-3. Germline V lookup: CDR1 MDHEN, CDR2 SYDVKM. The CDR3 covers 12 residues. CDR3: CASSLRGNTIYF.

The rearrangement joins TRBV7-2 to TRBJ1-1; the D call from TCRdb, TRBD1, cannot be confirmed without DNA. CDR3 length: 15 residues. Germline loops: CDR1 SGHTA, CDR2 FQGNSA. The CDR3 here is CASSTSPGAGTEAFF.

The chain uses TRBV7-9 and TRBJ1-5; TCRdb's D call of TRBD1 is untestable without DNA. This CDR3 is 15 amino acids long. Germline V gene data show CDR1 as SEHNR and CDR2 as FQNEAQ (reference sequence). The CDR3 protein is CASSLGQGKGEPQHF.

CDR3 region: CASSFRDRPVNTEAFF. The gene calls are TRBV28 and TRBJ1-1; TCRdb's D call of TRBD1 is untestable without DNA. The germline V gene encodes CDR1 MDHEN and CDR2 SYDVKM. CDR3 size: 16 residues.

The CDR3 is CAIGAGGRSYEQYF. This chain uses TRBV10-3 with TRBJ2-7; the TRBD1 assignment by TCRdb is unverifiable without DNA. This CDR3 has 14 residues. Looked up from germline, CDR1 is ENHRY and CDR2 is SYGVKD.